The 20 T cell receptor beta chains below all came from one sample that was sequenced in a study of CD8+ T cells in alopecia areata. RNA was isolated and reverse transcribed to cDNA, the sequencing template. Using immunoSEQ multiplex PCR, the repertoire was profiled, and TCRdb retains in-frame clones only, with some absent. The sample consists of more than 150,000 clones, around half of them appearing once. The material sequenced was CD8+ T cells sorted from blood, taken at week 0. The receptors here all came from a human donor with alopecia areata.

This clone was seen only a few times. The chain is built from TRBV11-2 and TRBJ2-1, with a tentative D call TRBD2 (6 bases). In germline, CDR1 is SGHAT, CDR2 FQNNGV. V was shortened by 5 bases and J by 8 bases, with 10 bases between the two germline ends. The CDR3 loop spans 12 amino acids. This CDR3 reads CASSPSGDEQFF. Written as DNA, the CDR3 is TGTGCCAGCAGCCCCTCGGGGGATGAGCAGTTCTTC.

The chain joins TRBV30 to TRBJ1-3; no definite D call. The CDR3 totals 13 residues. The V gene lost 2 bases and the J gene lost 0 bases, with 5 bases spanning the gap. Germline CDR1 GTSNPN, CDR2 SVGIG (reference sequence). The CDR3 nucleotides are TGTGCCTGGAGTCAGAGCTCTGGAAACACCATATATTTT. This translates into CAWSQSSGNTIYF. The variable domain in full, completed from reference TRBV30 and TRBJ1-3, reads SQTIHQWPATLVQPVGSPLSLECTVEGTSNPNLYWYRQAAGRGLQLLFYSVGIGQISSEVPQNLSASRPQDRQFILSSKKLLLSDSGFYLCAWSQSSGNTIYFGEGSWLTVV.

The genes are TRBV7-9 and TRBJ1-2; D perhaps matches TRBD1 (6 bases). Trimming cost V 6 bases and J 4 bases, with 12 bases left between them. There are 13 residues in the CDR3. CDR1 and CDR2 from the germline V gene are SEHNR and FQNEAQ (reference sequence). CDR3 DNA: TGTGCCAGCAGTCCCGGACAGCCCTATGGCTACACCTTC. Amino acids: CASSPGQPYGYTF.

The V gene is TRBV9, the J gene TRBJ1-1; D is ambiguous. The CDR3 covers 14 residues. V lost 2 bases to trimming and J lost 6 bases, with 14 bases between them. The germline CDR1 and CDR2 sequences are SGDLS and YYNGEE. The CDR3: CASSVKPNRPEAFF. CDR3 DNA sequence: TGTGCCAGCAGCGTTAAACCGAATAGGCCTGAAGCTTTCTTT.

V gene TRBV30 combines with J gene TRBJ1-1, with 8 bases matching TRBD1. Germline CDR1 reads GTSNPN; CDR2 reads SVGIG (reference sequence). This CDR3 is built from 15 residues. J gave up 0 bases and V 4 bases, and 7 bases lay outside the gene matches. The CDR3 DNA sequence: TGTGCCTGGAAAGTTTCAGGGGGCATGAACACTGAAGCTTTCTTT. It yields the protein CAWKVSGGMNTEAFF.

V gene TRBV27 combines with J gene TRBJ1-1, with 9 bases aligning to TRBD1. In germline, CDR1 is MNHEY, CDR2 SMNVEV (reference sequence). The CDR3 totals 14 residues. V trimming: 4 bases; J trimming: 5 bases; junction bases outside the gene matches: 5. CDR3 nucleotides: TGTGCCAGCAGTTACAGGGGGCGGAGTACTGAAGCTTTCTTT. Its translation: CASSYRGRSTEAFF.

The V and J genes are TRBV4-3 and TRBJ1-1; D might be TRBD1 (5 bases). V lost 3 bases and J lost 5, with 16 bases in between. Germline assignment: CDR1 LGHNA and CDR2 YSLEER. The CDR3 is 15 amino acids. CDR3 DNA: TGCGCCAGCAGCCACCTGAGGGGAGGGATAACTGAAGCTTTCTTT. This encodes CASSHLRGGITEAFF.

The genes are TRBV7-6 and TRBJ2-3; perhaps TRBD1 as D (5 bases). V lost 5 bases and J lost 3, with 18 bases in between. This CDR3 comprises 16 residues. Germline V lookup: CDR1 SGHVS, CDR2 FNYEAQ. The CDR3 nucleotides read TGTGCCAGCAGCCTGATTGACAGTGGTTTTACAGATACGCAGTATTTT. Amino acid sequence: CASSLIDSGFTDTQYF.

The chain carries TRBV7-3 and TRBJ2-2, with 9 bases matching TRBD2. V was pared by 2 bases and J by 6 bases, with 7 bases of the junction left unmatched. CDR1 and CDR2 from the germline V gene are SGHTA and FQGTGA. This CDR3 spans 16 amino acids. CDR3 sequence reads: CASSLRLAGSPGELFF. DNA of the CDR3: TGTGCCAGCAGCTTACGGCTAGCGGGGTCCCCCGGGGAGCTGTTTTTT.

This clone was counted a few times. Here the CDR3 DNA reads TGTGCCAGCACCCAAGGGGCATCCTCCTACGAGCAGTACTTC. Its protein product is CASTQGASSYEQYF. This sequence joins TRBV7-9 and TRBJ2-7; TRBD1 might be the D (5 bases). V was pared by 7 bases and J by 0 bases, with 13 bases between. Germline assignment: CDR1 SEHNR and CDR2 FQNEAQ (reference sequence). CDR3 length: 14 amino acids.

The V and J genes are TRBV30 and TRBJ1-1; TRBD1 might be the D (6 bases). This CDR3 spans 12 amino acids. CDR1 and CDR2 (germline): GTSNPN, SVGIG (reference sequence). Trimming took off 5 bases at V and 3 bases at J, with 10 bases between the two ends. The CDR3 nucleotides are TGTGCCTGGGGACAGTTAGACACTGAAGCTTTCTTT. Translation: CAWGQLDTEAFF.

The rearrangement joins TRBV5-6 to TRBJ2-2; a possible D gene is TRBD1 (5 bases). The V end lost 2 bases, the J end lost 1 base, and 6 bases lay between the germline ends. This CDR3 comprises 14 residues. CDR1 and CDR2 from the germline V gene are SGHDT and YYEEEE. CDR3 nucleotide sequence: TGTGCCAGCAGCTTTCAGGGGAACACCGGGGAGCTGTTTTTT. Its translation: CASSFQGNTGELFF.

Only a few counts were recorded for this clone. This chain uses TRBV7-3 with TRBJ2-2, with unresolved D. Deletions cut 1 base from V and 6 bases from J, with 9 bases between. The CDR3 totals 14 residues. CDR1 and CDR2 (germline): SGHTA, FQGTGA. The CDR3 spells CASSLNLKAGELFF. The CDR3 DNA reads TGTGCCAGCAGCTTAAATTTAAAGGCCGGGGAGCTGTTTTTT.

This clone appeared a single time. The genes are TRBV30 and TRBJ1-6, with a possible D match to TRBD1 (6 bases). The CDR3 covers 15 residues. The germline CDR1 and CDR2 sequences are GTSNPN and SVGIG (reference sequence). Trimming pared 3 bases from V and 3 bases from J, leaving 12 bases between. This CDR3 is CAWSLQGSYNSPLHF. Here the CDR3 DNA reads TGTGCCTGGAGCCTCCAGGGGAGCTATAATTCACCCCTCCACTTT.

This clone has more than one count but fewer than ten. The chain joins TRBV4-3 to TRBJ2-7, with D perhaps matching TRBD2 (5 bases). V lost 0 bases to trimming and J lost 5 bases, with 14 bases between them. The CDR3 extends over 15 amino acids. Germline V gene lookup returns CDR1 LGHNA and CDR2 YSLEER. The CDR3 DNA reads TGCGCCAGCAGCCAAGATCTCGGTCCGGGGAACGAGCAGTACTTC. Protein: CASSQDLGPGNEQYF.

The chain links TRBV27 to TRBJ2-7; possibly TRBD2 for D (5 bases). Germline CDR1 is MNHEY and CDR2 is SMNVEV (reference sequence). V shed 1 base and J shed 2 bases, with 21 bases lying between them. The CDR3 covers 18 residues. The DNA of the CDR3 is TGTGCCAGCAGTTTATACGACCCCGGACTCGGACCCACCTACGAGCAGTACTTC. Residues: CASSLYDPGLGPTYEQYF.

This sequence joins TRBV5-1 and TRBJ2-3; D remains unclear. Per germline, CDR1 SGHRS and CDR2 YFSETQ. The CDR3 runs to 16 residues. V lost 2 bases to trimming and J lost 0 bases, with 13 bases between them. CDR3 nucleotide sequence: TGCGCCAGCAGCTTTATAGGGCACCCTAGCACAGATACGCAGTATTTT. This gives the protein CASSFIGHPSTDTQYF.

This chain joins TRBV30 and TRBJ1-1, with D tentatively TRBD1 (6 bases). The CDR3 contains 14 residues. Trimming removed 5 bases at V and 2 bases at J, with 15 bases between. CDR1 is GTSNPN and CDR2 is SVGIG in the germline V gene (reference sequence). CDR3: CAWATGRGNTEAFF. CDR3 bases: TGTGCCTGGGCTACAGGGCGCGGAAACACTGAAGCTTTCTTT.

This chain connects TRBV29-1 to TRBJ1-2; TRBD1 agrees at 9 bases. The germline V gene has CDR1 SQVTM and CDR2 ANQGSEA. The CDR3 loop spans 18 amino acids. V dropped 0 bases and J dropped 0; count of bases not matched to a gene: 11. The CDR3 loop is CSVEEYRGPTPPNYGYTF. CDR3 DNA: TGCAGCGTTGAAGAATACAGGGGGCCAACCCCACCTAACTATGGCTACACCTTC.

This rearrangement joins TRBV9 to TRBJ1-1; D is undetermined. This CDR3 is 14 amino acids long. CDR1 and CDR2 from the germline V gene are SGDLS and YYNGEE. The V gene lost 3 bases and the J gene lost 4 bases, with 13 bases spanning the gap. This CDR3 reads CASSAEQGPTEAFF. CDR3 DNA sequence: TGTGCCAGCAGCGCTGAGCAAGGCCCCACTGAAGCTTTCTTT.